A selection of T cell receptor beta chains follows, all from one sample in a study of CD8 T cells in Susac syndrome. TCRdb reanalysed the immunoSEQ multiplex PCR reads using MiXCR and keeps one entry per CDR3 protein. The sample shows approximately 150,000 distinct CDR3 sequences, 95% of them seen only once. Sequencing input: CD4+ T cells from PBMCs. The receptor set was obtained from a human donor with multiple sclerosis. Each CDR3 is given with its conserved first and last residue. D genes are given only for firm matches. Some rows mark clone size as missing; the rest say once, few, many or name a class of expanded clone.

V: TRBV14; size: .; J: TRBJ2-7; length: 15; D: .; DNA: TGTGCCAGCAGCCAAGATTTAGGGAGCTCCTACGAGCAGTACTTC; CDR3: CASSQDLGSSYEQYF
V: TRBV12-3/TRBV12-4; size: .; J: TRBJ1-5; length: 15; D: .; DNA: TGTGCCAGCAGTTTTAGACAGGCTAGCAATCAGCCCCAGCATTTT; CDR3: CASSFRQASNQPQHF
V: TRBV29-1; size: .; J: TRBJ1-4; length: 13; D: TRBD1; DNA: TGCAGCGGCCGGGACAGCTCAGGAGAAAAACTGTTTTTT; CDR3: CSGRDSSGEKLFF
V: TRBV6-5; size: .; J: TRBJ1-1; length: 15; D: .; DNA: TGTGCCAGCAGTTACTCTTGGCAGGGGAACACTGAAGCTTTCTTT; CDR3: CASSYSWQGNTEAFF
V: TRBV4-1; size: .; J: TRBJ2-7; length: 15; D: .; DNA: TGCGCCAGCAGCCAGGCTCCAGGACAAGGTTACGAGCAGTACTTC; CDR3: CASSQAPGQGYEQYF
V: TRBV20-1; size: .; J: TRBJ2-7; length: 12; D: .; DNA: TGCAGTGCTAGAATCACCGCCTACGAGCAGTACTTC; CDR3: CSARITAYEQYF
V: TRBV3-1; size: .; J: TRBJ1-3; length: 16; D: .; DNA: TGTGCCAGCAGCCACCTTTTACAGGGTACCGGAAACACCATATATTTT; CDR3: CASSHLLQGTGNTIYF
V: TRBV4-1; size: once; J: TRBJ1-2; length: 16; D: .; DNA: TGCGCCAGCAGCCAAGATTCGCGGGGCAGAGACTATGGCTACACCTTC; CDR3: CASSQDSRGRDYGYTF
V: TRBV5-1; size: .; J: TRBJ2-7; length: 14; D: .; DNA: TGCGCCAGCAGCTTCCGGGACGGAACCTACGAGCAGTACTTC; CDR3: CASSFRDGTYEQYF
V: TRBV20-1; size: .; J: TRBJ2-1; length: 16; D: TRBD2; DNA: TGCAGTGCACCGGGACTAGCGGGAGTGAATGCCAATGAGCAGTTCTTC; CDR3: CSAPGLAGVNANEQFF
V: TRBV3-1; size: once; J: TRBJ1-2; length: 14; D: .; DNA: TGTGCCAGCAGCCAAGATCGGGCCTTGGGAGGCTACACCTTC; CDR3: CASSQDRALGGYTF
V: TRBV7-9; size: .; J: TRBJ2-1; length: 16; D: TRBD1; DNA: TGTGCCAGCACCCAAACCGGGACAGGGGTCTACAATGAGCAGTTCTTC; CDR3: CASTQTGTGVYNEQFF
V: TRBV3-1; size: .; J: TRBJ2-5; length: 15; D: TRBD2; DNA: TGTGCCAGCAGCCCAACCGCTAGCGGGAGGGAGACCCAGTACTTC; CDR3: CASSPTASGRETQYF
V: TRBV10-3; size: .; J: TRBJ2-3; length: 16; D: .; DNA: TGTGCCATCAGTGAGTCAGGCGGGTTTCGCCCAGATACGCAGTATTTT; CDR3: CAISESGGFRPDTQYF
V: TRBV5-4; size: .; J: TRBJ2-7; length: 13; D: TRBD1; DNA: TGTGCCAGCAGCCCCGGGACAGCGAGCGAGCAGTACTTC; CDR3: CASSPGTASEQYF
V: TRBV15; size: .; J: TRBJ1-1; length: 16; D: .; DNA: TGTGCCACCAGCAGAGAGGGACTGCCCTTGGGGACTGAAGCTTTCTTT; CDR3: CATSREGLPLGTEAFF
V: TRBV28; size: .; J: TRBJ1-5; length: 16; D: .; DNA: TGTGCCAGCAGGCGTCCACAGGGAGGGGGGAATCAGCCCCAGCATTTT; CDR3: CASRRPQGGGNQPQHF
V: TRBV5-4; size: .; J: TRBJ2-1; length: 15; D: TRBD2; DNA: TGTGCCAGCAGCCGGACTAGCGGGACCTACAATGAGCAGTTCTTC; CDR3: CASSRTSGTYNEQFF